Listed below are T cell receptor beta chains from one sample, sequenced in a study of identical twins. TCRdb redid the calling of the 5' RACE reads with MiXCR, one entry per CDR3 protein. The data contain 350,000 or so distinct CDR3 sequences, roughly 9% of them singletons. Sequenced: naive T cells sorted from blood. The receptors come from a woman between 50 and 59 years old in good health. Each CDR3 is given with its conserved first and last residue. Fields, in order: V gene, J gene, D gene, clone size, CDR3 protein, CDR3 DNA. A D gene is named only where the DNA matches it firmly. The size entry is marked missing in some rows and otherwise reads once, few, many or a size class.

>TRBV4-1|TRBJ2-5|-|many
CASSQVGPTSSETQYF
TGCGCCAGCAGCCAAGTTGGTCCGACTAGTTCGGAGACCCAGTACTTC
>TRBV19|TRBJ2-1|-|-
CASSKTGTLYNEQFF
TGTGCCAGTAGTAAAACCGGGACCCTGTACAATGAGCAGTTCTTC
>TRBV30|TRBJ2-1|TRBD2|-
CAWSVPGLALNEQFF
TGTGCCTGGAGTGTACCTGGACTAGCGTTGAATGAGCAGTTCTTC
>TRBV4-1|TRBJ2-1|-|few
CASSQDSQPYNEQFF
TGCGCCAGCAGCCAAGATAGCCAACCCTACAATGAGCAGTTCTTC
>TRBV20-1|TRBJ1-4|-|few
CSARDTQRPEKLFF
TGCAGTGCTAGAGATACCCAACGCCCGGAAAAACTGTTTTTT
>TRBV12-5|TRBJ2-2|TRBD1|-
CASGPGQGETGELFF
TGTGCTAGTGGACCGGGACAGGGGGAAACCGGGGAGCTGTTTTTT
>TRBV12-3/TRBV12-4|TRBJ2-1|TRBD1|-
CASSSGQEEDEQFF
TGTGCCAGCAGCTCGGGACAGGAGGAGGATGAGCAGTTCTTC
>TRBV11-2|TRBJ2-1|-|many
CASSLTGEQFF
TGTGCCAGCAGCTTAACGGGTGAGCAGTTCTTC
>TRBV29-1|TRBJ1-2|-|-
CSVLGETGYGYTF
TGCAGCGTCCTTGGGGAGACAGGATATGGCTACACCTTC
>TRBV5-1|TRBJ2-1|-|-
CASSLHTNNEQFF
TGCGCCAGCAGCTTGCACACCAACAATGAGCAGTTCTTC
>TRBV12-3/TRBV12-4|TRBJ2-5|-|few
CASSFGREETQYF
TGTGCCAGCAGTTTTGGCAGGGAAGAGACCCAGTACTTC
>TRBV30|TRBJ2-3|-|-
CALTGITSTDTQYF
TGTGCCCTAACAGGGATAACTAGCACAGATACGCAGTATTTT
>TRBV4-1|TRBJ2-3|-|many
CASSFSGSGTDTQYF
TGCGCCAGCAGCTTCTCTGGGAGCGGCACTGATACGCAGTATTTT
>TRBV3-1|TRBJ2-7|TRBD2|many
CASSRGTSGTYEQYF
TGTGCCAGCAGCCGGGGGACTAGCGGGACCTACGAGCAGTACTTC
>TRBV20-1|TRBJ2-1|TRBD2|few
CSATDPVAGEWDEQFF
TGCAGTGCTACGGACCCTGTAGCGGGAGAGTGGGATGAGCAGTTCTTC
>TRBV29-1|TRBJ2-3|-|-
CSVESIRQGTDTQYF
TGCAGCGTTGAATCCATTCGTCAGGGCACAGATACGCAGTATTTT
>TRBV12-3/TRBV12-4|TRBJ2-1|-|many
CASRCEEQFF
TGTGCCAGCAGATGCGAAGAGCAGTTCTTC
>TRBV29-1|TRBJ1-2|-|-
CSARDTYYGYTF
TGCAGCGCCCGGGACACTTACTATGGCTACACCTTC
>TRBV15|TRBJ2-1|TRBD2|-
CATSSPRASGSHIEQFF
TGTGCCACCAGCAGCCCTCGGGCTAGCGGGAGTCATATTGAGCAGTTCTTC
>TRBV7-9|TRBJ2-2|TRBD1|few
CASSREQGAFTGELFF
TGTGCCAGCAGCCGCGAACAGGGGGCGTTTACCGGGGAGCTGTTTTTT
>TRBV7-2|TRBJ2-5|-|-
CASSINRQETQYF
TGTGCCAGCAGCATAAACAGACAAGAGACCCAGTACTTC
>TRBV2|TRBJ1-3|TRBD1|many
CASSVRQGGNTIYF
TGTGCCAGCAGTGTCCGACAGGGTGGAAACACCATATATTTT
>TRBV3-1|TRBJ2-1|TRBD2|-
CASSPTSGRAREGEQFF
TGTGCCAGCAGCCCCACTAGCGGGAGGGCCCGCGAGGGGGAGCAGTTCTTC
>TRBV7-2|TRBJ1-3|-|few
CASSAGVGGNTIYF
TGTGCCAGCAGCGCGGGAGTGGGGGGAAACACCATATATTTT
>TRBV28|TRBJ2-5|-|-
CASRPTTGQGYLETQYF
TGTGCCAGCAGGCCTACTACTGGTCAGGGGTATTTAGAGACCCAGTACTTC
>TRBV4-1|TRBJ1-2|TRBD1|many
CASSQPGQRNYGYTF
TGCGCCAGCAGCCAACCGGGACAGCGGAACTATGGCTACACCTTC
>TRBV2|TRBJ2-1|TRBD2|few
CASSGTSQAYNEQFF
TGTGCCAGCAGTGGGACTAGTCAGGCCTACAATGAGCAGTTCTTC
>TRBV5-1|TRBJ2-7|TRBD1|-
CASSPGTDFYEQYF
TGCGCCAGCAGCCCCGGGACAGACTTTTACGAGCAGTACTTC
>TRBV20-1|TRBJ2-1|-|few
CSARVPVSDNEQFF
TGCAGTGCTAGAGTCCCGGTTAGCGACAATGAGCAGTTCTTC
>TRBV7-3|TRBJ2-3|-|-
CASSYQSTDTQYF
TGTGCCAGCAGCTATCAGAGCACAGATACGCAGTATTTT
>TRBV12-3/TRBV12-4|TRBJ2-5|-|-
CASSLERWGGGETQYF
TGTGCCAGCAGTTTAGAGAGATGGGGGGGCGGAGAGACCCAGTACTTC
>TRBV12-3/TRBV12-4|TRBJ2-2|-|-
CASTPPRGASNTGELFF
TGTGCCAGCACCCCACCCCGAGGAGCCTCGAACACCGGGGAGCTGTTTTTT
>TRBV29-1|TRBJ2-1|TRBD2|-
CSVAGTSGGSSYNEQFF
TGCAGCGTTGCTGGGACTAGCGGGGGTAGCTCCTACAATGAGCAGTTCTTC
>TRBV18|TRBJ2-1|-|few
CASSPPGTSDYNEQFF
TGTGCCAGCTCACCACCCGGCACCTCAGACTACAATGAGCAGTTCTTC
>TRBV10-3|TRBJ2-1|TRBD2|few
CAIAMTSGYNEQFF
TGTGCCATCGCCATGACTAGCGGCTACAATGAGCAGTTCTTC
>TRBV20-1|TRBJ1-2|-|few
CSAIPRPGGYTF
TGCAGTGCTATCCCCCGGCCGGGGGGCTACACCTTC
>TRBV5-1|TRBJ1-1|TRBD1|many
CASSLDGTGGTEAFF
TGCGCCAGCAGCTTGGATGGGACAGGGGGCACTGAAGCTTTCTTT